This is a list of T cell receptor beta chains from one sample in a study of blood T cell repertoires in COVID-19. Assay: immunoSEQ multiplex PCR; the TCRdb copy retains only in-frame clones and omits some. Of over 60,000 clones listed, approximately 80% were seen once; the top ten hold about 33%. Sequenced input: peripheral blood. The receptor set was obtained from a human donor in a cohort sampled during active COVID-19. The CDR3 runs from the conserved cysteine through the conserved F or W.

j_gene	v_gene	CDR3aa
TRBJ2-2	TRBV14	CASSQFGQGEHTGELFF
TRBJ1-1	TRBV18	CASSPRKAGRTEAFF
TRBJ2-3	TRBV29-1	CSTRQGTADTQYF
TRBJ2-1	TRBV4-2	CASSQTDREQFF
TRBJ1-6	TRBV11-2	CATGGRGQSSSYNSPLHF
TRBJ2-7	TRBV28	CASSLAGASSYEQYF
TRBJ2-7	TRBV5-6	CASSRISGGAGEQYF
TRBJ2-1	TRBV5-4	CASQDSHEQFF
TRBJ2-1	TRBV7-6	CASRGAQWQGSNEQFF
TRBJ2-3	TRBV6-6	CASSYSDSRGTDTQYF
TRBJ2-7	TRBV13	CASSLTASGRAYEQYF
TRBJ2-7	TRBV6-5	CASTPRTEGSYEQYF
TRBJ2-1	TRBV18	CASSPPSSGGGNEQFF
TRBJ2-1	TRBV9	CASSETGEDNEQFF
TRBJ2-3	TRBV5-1	CASSPGTSGRDTQYF
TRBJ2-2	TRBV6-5	CASRSSRGGPRELFF
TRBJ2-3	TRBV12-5	CASGPDFLTGTVTDTQYF
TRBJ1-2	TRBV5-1	CASSPGQFNGYTF
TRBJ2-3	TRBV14	CASSRKTGLGTDTQYF
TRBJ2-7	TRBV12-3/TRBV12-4	CASSPRGGHEQYF
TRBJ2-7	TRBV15	CATSDGLAGYEQYF
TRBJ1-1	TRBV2	CASTRTGGLAAFF
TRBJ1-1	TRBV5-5	CASSLGTGGGMNTEAFF
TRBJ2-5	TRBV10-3	CAISEGLAGGETQYF